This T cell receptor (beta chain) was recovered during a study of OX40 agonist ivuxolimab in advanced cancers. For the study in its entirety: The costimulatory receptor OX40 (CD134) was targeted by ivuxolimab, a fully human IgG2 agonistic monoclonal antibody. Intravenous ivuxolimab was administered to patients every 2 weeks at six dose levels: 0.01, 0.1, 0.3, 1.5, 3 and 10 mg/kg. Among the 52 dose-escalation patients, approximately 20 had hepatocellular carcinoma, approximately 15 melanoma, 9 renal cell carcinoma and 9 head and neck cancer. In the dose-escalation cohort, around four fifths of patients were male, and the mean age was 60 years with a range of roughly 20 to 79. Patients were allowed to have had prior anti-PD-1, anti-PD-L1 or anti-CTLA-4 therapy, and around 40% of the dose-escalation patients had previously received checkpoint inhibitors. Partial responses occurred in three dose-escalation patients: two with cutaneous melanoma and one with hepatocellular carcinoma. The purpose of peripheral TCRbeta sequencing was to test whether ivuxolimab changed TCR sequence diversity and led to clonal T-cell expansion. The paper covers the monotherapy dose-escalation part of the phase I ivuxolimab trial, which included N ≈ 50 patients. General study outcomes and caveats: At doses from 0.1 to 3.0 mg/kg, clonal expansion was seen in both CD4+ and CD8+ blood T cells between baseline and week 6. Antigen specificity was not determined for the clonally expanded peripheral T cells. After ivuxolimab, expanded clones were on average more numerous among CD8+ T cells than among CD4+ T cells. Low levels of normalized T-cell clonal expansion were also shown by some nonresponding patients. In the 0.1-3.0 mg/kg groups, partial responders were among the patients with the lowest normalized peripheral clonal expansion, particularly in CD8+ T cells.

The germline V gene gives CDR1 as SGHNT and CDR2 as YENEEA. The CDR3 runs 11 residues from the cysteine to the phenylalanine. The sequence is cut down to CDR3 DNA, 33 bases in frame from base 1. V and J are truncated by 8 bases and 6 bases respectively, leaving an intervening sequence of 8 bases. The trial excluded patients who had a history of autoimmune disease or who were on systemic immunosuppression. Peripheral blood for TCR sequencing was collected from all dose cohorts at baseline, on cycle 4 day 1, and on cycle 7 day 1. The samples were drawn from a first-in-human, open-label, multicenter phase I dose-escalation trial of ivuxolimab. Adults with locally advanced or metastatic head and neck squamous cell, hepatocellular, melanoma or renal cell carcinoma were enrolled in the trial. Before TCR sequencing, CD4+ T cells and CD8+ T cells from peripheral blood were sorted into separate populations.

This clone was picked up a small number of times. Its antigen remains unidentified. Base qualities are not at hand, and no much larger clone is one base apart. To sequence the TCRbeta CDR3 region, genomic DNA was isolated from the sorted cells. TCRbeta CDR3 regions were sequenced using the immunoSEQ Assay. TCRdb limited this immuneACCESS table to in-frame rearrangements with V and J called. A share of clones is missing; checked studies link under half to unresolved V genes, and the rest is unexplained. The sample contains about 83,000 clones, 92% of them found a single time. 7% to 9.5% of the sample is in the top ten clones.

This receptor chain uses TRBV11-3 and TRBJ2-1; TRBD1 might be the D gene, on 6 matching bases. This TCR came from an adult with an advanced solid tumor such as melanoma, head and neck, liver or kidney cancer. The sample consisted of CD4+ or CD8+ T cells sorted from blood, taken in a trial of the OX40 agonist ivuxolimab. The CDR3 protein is CASGTRNEQFF. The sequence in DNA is TGTGCCAGCGGGACACGCAATGAGCAGTTCTTC. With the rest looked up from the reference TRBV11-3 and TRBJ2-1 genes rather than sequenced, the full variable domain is EAGVVQSPRYKIIEKKQPVAFWCNPISGHNTLYWYLQNLGQGPELLIRYENEEAVDDSQLPKDRFSAERLKGVDSTLKIQPAELGDSAVYLCASGTRNEQFFGPGTRLTVL.